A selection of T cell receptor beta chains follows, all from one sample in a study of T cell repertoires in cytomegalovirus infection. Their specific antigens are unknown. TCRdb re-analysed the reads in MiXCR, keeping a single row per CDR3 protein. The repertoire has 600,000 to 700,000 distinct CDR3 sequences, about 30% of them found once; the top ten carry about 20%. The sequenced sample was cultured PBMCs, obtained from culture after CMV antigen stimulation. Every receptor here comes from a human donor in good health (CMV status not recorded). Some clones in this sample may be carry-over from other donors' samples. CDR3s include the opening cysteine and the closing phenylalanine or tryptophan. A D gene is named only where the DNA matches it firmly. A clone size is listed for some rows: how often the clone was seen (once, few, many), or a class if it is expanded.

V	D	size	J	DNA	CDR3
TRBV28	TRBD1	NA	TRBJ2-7	TGTGCCAGCAGTTTCCCGACAGGGTTCGAGCAGTACTTC	CASSFPTGFEQYF
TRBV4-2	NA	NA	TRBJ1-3	TGTGCCAGCAGCCAAGACGGGGTATTGGGAAACACCATATATTTT	CASSQDGVLGNTIYF
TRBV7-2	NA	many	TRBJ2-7	TGTGCCAGCAGCATTACAGGGCCCTCCTACGAGCAGTACTTC	CASSITGPSYEQYF
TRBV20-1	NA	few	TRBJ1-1	TGCAGTGCTAGAGATCCCCGGCCGGAGGAGGGCACTGAAGCTTTCTTT	CSARDPRPEEGTEAFF
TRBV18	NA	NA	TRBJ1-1	TGTGCCAGCTCACCGGTACACGAGAACACTGAAGCTTTCTTT	CASSPVHENTEAFF
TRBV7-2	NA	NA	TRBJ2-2	TGTGCCAGCAGCCCCGTGTTGGGTAACACCGGGGAGCTGTTTTTT	CASSPVLGNTGELFF
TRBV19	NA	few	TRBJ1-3	TGTGCCAGTAGCCCCAGGGGCATGGGAAACACCATATATTTT	CASSPRGMGNTIYF
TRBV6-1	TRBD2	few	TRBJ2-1	TGTGCCAGCAGTGTGTTTGAGCGGGAGGCCTACAATGAGCAGTTCTTC	CASSVFEREAYNEQFF
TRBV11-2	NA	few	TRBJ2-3	TGTGCCAGCAGCTATCAGGGAGATAGCACAGATACGCAGTATTTT	CASSYQGDSTDTQYF
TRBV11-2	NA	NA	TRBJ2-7	TGTGCCAGCAGCTTACTGAGACATGAAGGCGAGCAGTACTTC	CASSLLRHEGEQYF
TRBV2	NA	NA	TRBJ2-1	TGTGCCAGCAGTGCACGGACTGGTCCACTCTACAATGAGCAGTTCTTC	CASSARTGPLYNEQFF
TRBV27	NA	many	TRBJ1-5	TGTGCCAGCAGCCTAGCCAGGGGCGAGTATAGCAATCAGCCCCAGCATTTT	CASSLARGEYSNQPQHF
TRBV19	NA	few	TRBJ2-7	TGTGCCTCTGGGCCACAGGAAGTGGACGAGCAGTACTTC	CASGPQEVDEQYF
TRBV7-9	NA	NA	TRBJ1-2	TGTGCCAGCAGCTCAAACCAGGCGGATGGCTACACCTTC	CASSSNQADGYTF
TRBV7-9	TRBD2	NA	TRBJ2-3	TGTGCCAGCAGCTTAACCCCGCGGGGGGCCCTCACAGATACGCAGTATTTT	CASSLTPRGALTDTQYF
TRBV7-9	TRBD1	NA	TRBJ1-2	TGTGCCAGCAGCTTAGCGAGGACAGGAGGAAACTATGGCTACACCTTC	CASSLARTGGNYGYTF
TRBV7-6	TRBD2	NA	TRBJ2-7	TGTGCCAGCAGCAACAGAGGTAGCGGGAGGTACGAGCAGTACTTC	CASSNRGSGRYEQYF
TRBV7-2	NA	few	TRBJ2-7	TGTGCCAGCAGCTATACATTCAGGCCCAAGGAGCAGTACTTC	CASSYTFRPKEQYF
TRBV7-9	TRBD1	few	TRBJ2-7	TGTGCCAGCAGCCTAAGAGGGACAGGGCAATTCTACGAGCAGTACTTC	CASSLRGTGQFYEQYF
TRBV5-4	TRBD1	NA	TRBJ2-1	TGTGCCAGCAGCCTACGACAGGGAATCCACAATGAGCAGTTCTTC	CASSLRQGIHNEQFF
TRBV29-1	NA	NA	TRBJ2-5	TGCAGCGAGACAGGTTACGCAAAAGAGACCCAGTACTTC	CSETGYAKETQYF
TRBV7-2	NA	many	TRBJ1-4	TGTGCCAGCAGCCCAACCTCGGGGGCCTGGGAAAAACTGTTTTTT	CASSPTSGAWEKLFF
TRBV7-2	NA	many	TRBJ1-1	TGTGCCAGCAGCCGAGGAGGGGTAGACACTGAAGCTTTCTTT	CASSRGGVDTEAFF
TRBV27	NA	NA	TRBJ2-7	TGTGCCAGCAGTGCCATGGGGCTCTACGAGCAGTACTTC	CASSAMGLYEQYF
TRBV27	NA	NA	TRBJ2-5	TGTGCCAGCAGTTCGAACTTGAGGGGGACCCAGTACTTC	CASSSNLRGTQYF
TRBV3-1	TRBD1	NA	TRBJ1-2	TGTGCCAGCAGCCATCAGGACAGGGCGCGCGGCTACACCTTC	CASSHQDRARGYTF
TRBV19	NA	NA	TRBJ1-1	TGTGCCAGTAGTATTCAACTAGGAGCTTTCTTT	CASSIQLGAFF
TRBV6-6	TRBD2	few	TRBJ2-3	TGTGCCAGCAGTTACGCCGGAGGTCCTTTAGCGGGACTCTCTCTGTATACGCAGTATTTT	CASSYAGGPLAGLSLYTQYF
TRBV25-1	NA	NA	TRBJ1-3	TGTGCCAGCAGTGAATATGAGGGTAGGACTAGCTCTGGAAACACCATATATTTT	CASSEYEGRTSSGNTIYF
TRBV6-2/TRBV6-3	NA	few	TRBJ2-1	TGTGCCAGCAGTTACCTAGGTAGCTCCTACAATGAGCAGTTCTTC	CASSYLGSSYNEQFF